These 11 T cell receptor beta chains were sequenced from one sample in a study of T cell responses to AZD1222 COVID-19 vaccine. The assay was immunoSEQ multiplex PCR, and TCRdb's table has in-frame clones only and misses some. The table records some 150,000 clones, about 90% of them present only once. The sample here was peripheral blood, taken 28 days after the second AZD1222 dose. Receptor source: an adult who received the AZD1222 COVID-19 vaccine.

The chain couples TRBV9 to TRBJ2-1; unclear D gene. CDR3 size: 14 residues. V was cut by 1 base and J by 5 bases, with 10 bases left in between. Germline assignment: CDR1 SGDLS and CDR2 YYNGEE. CDR3 in amino acids: CASSVQTSNNEQFF. The CDR3 DNA follows: TGTGCCAGCAGCGTACAGACTTCTAACAATGAGCAGTTCTTC.

The chain is built from TRBV12-5 and TRBJ2-1; 11 nucleotides line up with TRBD2. The trim removed 4 bases at V and 7 bases at J, leaving 15 bases unmatched. The CDR3 has 18 amino acids. Germline CDR1 LGHNT, CDR2 FRNRAP. The CDR3 sequence: CASGSHPGLAAQGNEQFF. DNA for the CDR3: TGTGCTAGTGGTTCGCATCCGGGACTAGCGGCTCAAGGGAATGAGCAGTTCTTC.

The rearrangement uses TRBV11-2 and TRBJ1-2; TRBD1 aligns across 9 bases. Germline V gene lookup returns CDR1 SGHAT and CDR2 FQNNGV. Trimming took 4 bases from V and 8 from J; bases not matched to a gene: 11. The CDR3 is 15 amino acids. The CDR3 sequence: CASSSRQGGPGGYTF. The DNA of the CDR3 is TGTGCCAGCAGCTCCCGACAGGGGGGCCCCGGGGGCTACACCTTC.

CDR3 amino acids: CASSFGTQGYTF. The DNA of the CDR3 is TGTGCCAGCAGTTTCGGGACCCAGGGCTACACCTTC. The V and J genes are TRBV28 and TRBJ1-2, with D maybe TRBD1 (5 bases). The CDR3 extends over 12 amino acids. Germline V lookup: CDR1 MDHEN, CDR2 SYDVKM. V lost 3 bases to trimming and J lost 8 bases, with 10 bases between them.

This chain connects TRBV10-3 to TRBJ1-1; D may be TRBD1 (5 bases). Germline CDR1 ENHRY, CDR2 SYGVKD. Deletions cut 5 bases from V and 0 bases from J, with 10 bases between. The CDR3 loop spans 14 amino acids. This chain's CDR3 is CAISRQFMNTEAFF. The CDR3 bases are TGTGCCATCAGTCGACAGTTCATGAACACTGAAGCTTTCTTT.

V is TRBV2 and J is TRBJ1-4; 7 nucleotides agree with TRBD1. The CDR3 totals 14 residues. Germline CDR1 SNHLY, CDR2 FYNNEI. J gave up 4 bases and V 8 bases, and 7 bases lay outside the gene matches. CDR3 DNA: TGTGCCAGCGGCGGGACAGCCTTTAATGAAAAACTGTTTTTT. The encoded protein is CASGGTAFNEKLFF.

The chain employs TRBV7-2 and TRBJ2-3; D is undetermined. This CDR3 contains 13 residues. V lost 4 bases to trimming and J lost 3 bases, with 8 bases between them. Germline V gene data show CDR1 as SGHTA and CDR2 as FQGNSA. CDR3: CASSSPLTDTQYF. In DNA form, the CDR3 reads TGTGCCAGCAGCTCGCCGCTAACAGATACGCAGTATTTT.

This chain joins TRBV4-1 and TRBJ1-6; D possibly corresponds to TRBD1 (5 bases). V lost 4 bases to trimming and J lost 6 bases, with 19 bases between them. CDR3 size: 17 residues. The germline V gene encodes CDR1 MGHRA and CDR2 YSYEKL. The CDR3 is CASSPGSPRGFNSPLHF. In DNA, the CDR3 is TGCGCCAGCAGCCCCGGCTCCCCCCGGGGCTTTAATTCACCCCTCCACTTT.

This chain joins TRBV19 and TRBJ1-2; 10 positions agree with TRBD1. V lost 1 base to trimming and J lost 8 bases; unmatched junction nucleotides: 7. The CDR3 runs to 15 residues. Germline loops: CDR1 LNHDA, CDR2 SQIVND (reference sequence). The CDR3 protein is CASSIGTGTGVGYTF. CDR3 DNA: TGTGCCAGTAGTATAGGGACCGGGACAGGGGTCGGCTACACCTTC.

The chain recombines TRBV4-1 with TRBJ1-5; 8 positions agree with TRBD1. Germline V gene lookup returns CDR1 MGHRA and CDR2 YSYEKL. CDR3 length: 16 residues. V was clipped by 3 bases and J by 4 bases; unmatched bases: 8. CDR3 coding DNA: TGCGCCAGCAGCCAGGTGACAGGGGCTGGAAATCAGCCCCAGCATTTT. It encodes CASSQVTGAGNQPQHF.

This clone was seen once. V and J are TRBV4-3 and TRBJ2-5; D call uncertain. Germline-derived CDR1 and CDR2 are LGHNA and YSLEER. This CDR3 has 15 amino acids. V dropped 0 bases and J dropped 1 base, with 9 bases sitting between them. The CDR3 here is CASSQDVAAQETQYF. In nucleotides, the CDR3 is TGCGCCAGCAGCCAAGATGTGGCAGCCCAAGAGACCCAGTACTTC.